Below are 30 T cell receptor beta chains sequenced from a single sample in a study of blood T cells in healthy people across ages. A J-beta primer mix and a sample-barcoded 5' primer were used in a second PCR of about 7 to 12 cycles. TCRdb reanalysed the 5' RACE reads using MiXCR and keeps one entry per CDR3 protein. The sample comprises roughly 700,000 distinct CDR3 sequences, 45% to 50% of which are singletons, and approximately 32% rests with the top ten. The sequencing input was blood. The receptors stem from a woman aged 55-70 years in good health.

The CDR3 region is CASSLAGTGSGEKLFF. The CDR3 nucleotides read TGTGCCAGCAGCTTAGCGGGGACCGGGAGCGGGGAAAAACTGTTTTTT. The J gene is TRBJ1-4, the V gene TRBV7-6, with a possible D match to TRBD1 (5 bases). V was clipped by 0 bases and J by 8 bases, with 16 bases between them. The CDR3 loop spans 16 amino acids. Germline V CDR1 and CDR2: SGHVS, FNYEAQ.

This chain links TRBV20-1 with TRBJ1-2; the D gene is possibly TRBD1 (5 bases). This CDR3 is 13 amino acids long. The V end was cut by 6 bases, the J end by 8 bases, with 19 bases between. Germline CDR1 and CDR2: DFQATT and SNEGSKA (reference sequence). For the CDR3, the DNA is TGCAGTGCACCCTACGAGGGGAGGAGGGGCTACACCTTC. Its translation: CSAPYEGRRGYTF.

CDR3 protein: CASSQDVGSSYEQYF. In nucleotides, the CDR3 is TGTGCCAGCAGCCAAGATGTGGGGAGCTCCTACGAGCAGTACTTC. The chain employs TRBV4-2 and TRBJ2-7, with D possibly matching TRBD2 (5 bases). Germline CDR1 LGHNA, CDR2 YNFKEQ. V dropped 0 bases and J dropped 0 bases, with 9 bases sitting between them. CDR3 length equals 15 residues.

The rearrangement links TRBV24-1 to TRBJ2-1; D possibly matches TRBD1 or TRBD2 (6 bases each). Germline CDR1 KGHDR, CDR2 SFDVKD. V was cut by 0 bases and J by 8 bases, with 16 bases left in between. The CDR3 consists of 16 residues. For the CDR3, the DNA is TGTGCCACCAGTGATTTGCCGGGGGCGGGCCCGGATGAGCAGTTCTTC. It translates to CATSDLPGAGPDEQFF.

The chain employs TRBV5-1 and TRBJ2-7, with 9 bases lining up with TRBD2. Germline V gene lookup returns CDR1 SGHRS and CDR2 YFSETQ. The CDR3 extends over 14 amino acids. The junction had 6 bases not matched to a gene; V was cut back by 4 bases and J by 4 bases. The CDR3 region is CASSNSGSQYEQYF. The CDR3 bases are TGCGCCAGCAGCAATAGCGGGAGTCAGTACGAGCAGTACTTC.

This clonotype was detected once. The chain carries TRBV15 and TRBJ2-3, with a weak D call TRBD1 (5 bases). Germline-derived CDR1 and CDR2 are LNHNV and YYDKDF (reference sequence). With 5 bases removed from V and 5 bases from J, the gap between germline ends came to 14 bases. The length of the CDR3 is 14 residues. The CDR3 sequence: CATSLKGVRDTQYF. CDR3 nucleotide sequence: TGTGCCACCAGCCTTAAAGGGGTGCGAGATACGCAGTATTTT.

The CDR3 region has the DNA TGTGCCAGCAGCCAAGATTGGGACACGGAGCAAGAGACCCAGTACTTC. Translating it yields CASSQDWDTEQETQYF. The chain has TRBV3-1 and TRBJ2-5, with D maybe TRBD1 (6 bases). The germline gives CDR1 LGHDT, CDR2 YNNKEL (reference sequence). Deletions cut 0 bases from V and 2 bases from J, with 13 bases between. This CDR3 comprises 16 residues.

Comments on this clonotype: It may be a read error: a sequence one base away is much more abundant. The V call is TRBV29-1, the J call TRBJ2-7; no firm D call. Deletions cut 6 bases from V and 6 bases from J, with 12 bases between. Germline CDR1 SQVTM, CDR2 ANQGSEA. The CDR3 covers 11 residues. The CDR3 bases are TGCAGCGTGCAGGAGCTCTCCGAGCAGTACTTC. Translated: CSVQELSEQYF.

The sample holds a few counts of this clonotype. This could be a read error, since a much larger clone is one nucleotide away. This chain uses TRBV27 with TRBJ2-1; tentatively, D is TRBD2 (6 bases). Gene TRBJ2-7 matches the end of the DNA better, so the J call may be wrong. CDR1 MNHEY and CDR2 SMNVEV come from the germline V gene (reference sequence). CDR3 length: 17 residues. The CDR3 reads CASSLSAASAAYNEQYF. In DNA form, the CDR3 reads TGTGCCAGCAGTTTATCCGCTGCTAGCGCCGCCTACAATGAGCAGTACTTC.

The V and J genes are TRBV20-1 and TRBJ2-3, with D possibly matching TRBD2 (6 bases). Germline-derived CDR1 and CDR2 are DFQATT and SNEGSKA (reference sequence). The CDR3 is 17 residues long. V gave up 1 base and J gave up 4 bases, with 21 bases separating them. CDR3 coding DNA: TGCAGTGCTAGAGCTTTAGTGGTAGGGAGGTTGGCAGATACGCAGTATTTT. Translation gives CSARALVVGRLADTQYF.

The genes are TRBV28 and TRBJ2-1; the match to TRBD2 covers 10 bases. The CDR3 has 14 residues. Germline trimming cut 8 bases from V and 7 bases from J; bases unmatched to any gene: 8. Looked up from germline, CDR1 is MDHEN and CDR2 is SYDVKM. The CDR3 DNA reads TGTGCCAGCGGCTCTAGCGGGAGAAAGAATGAGCAGTTCTTC. As protein: CASGSSGRKNEQFF.

This chain joins TRBV4-3 and TRBJ1-2; TRBD1 matches 8 bases. Germline-derived CDR1 and CDR2 are LGHNA and YSLEER. The V and J ends lost 8 bases and 8 bases, in that order; junction bases with no gene match: 13. The CDR3 runs 14 residues. CDR3 coding DNA: TGCGCCAGCTGCCGGTATGACTCAGGGGGCGGCTACACCTTC. Translated, it gives CASCRYDSGGGYTF.

The chain links TRBV20-1 to TRBJ2-1, with 10 nucleotides matching TRBD1. Germline trimming cut 3 bases from V and 8 bases from J; bases unmatched to any gene: 7. The length of the CDR3 is 14 residues. Germline V gene sequence: CDR1 DFQATT, CDR2 SNEGSKA (reference sequence). The CDR3 protein is CSARAGQGIDEQFF. The CDR3, as DNA: TGCAGTGCTAGGGCGGGACAGGGGATCGATGAGCAGTTCTTC.

The genes are TRBV7-2 and TRBJ2-5; 16 bases align to TRBD2. The CDR3 spans 18 residues. V gave up 1 base and J gave up 0 bases; unmatched junction bases: 2. Per the germline V gene, CDR1 is SGHTA and CDR2 is FQGNSA. The CDR3 protein is CASSLGGLAGGYQETQYF. CDR3 in DNA: TGTGCCAGCAGCTTAGGGGGACTAGCGGGAGGGTACCAAGAGACCCAGTACTTC.

This chain links TRBV20-1 with TRBJ2-5; D might be TRBD1 or TRBD2, each matching 5 bases. The V and J ends lost 8 bases and 1 base respectively, with 17 bases between them. The CDR3 has 14 amino acids. Germline CDR1 and CDR2: DFQATT and SNEGSKA (reference sequence). For the CDR3, the DNA is TGCAGTACCGAGATAGAGGGGCCCCAAGAGACCCAGTACTTC. Translation gives CSTEIEGPQETQYF.

This chain uses TRBV7-2 with TRBJ2-5; D is unclear. The J call may be faulty, since TRBJ2-7 better matches the DNA end. The CDR3 spans 14 residues. Germline assignment: CDR1 SGHTA and CDR2 FQGNSA. CDR3 protein: CASSLIPGSYEQYF. CDR3 in DNA: TGTGCCAGCAGCTTAATTCCGGGCTCCTACGAGCAGTACTTC.

This clonotype was recorded a few times. The chain combines TRBV7-2 with TRBJ2-1, with 8 positions matching TRBD2. J lost 6 bases, V lost 3 bases, and 10 bases had no gene match. In germline, CDR1 is SGHTA, CDR2 FQGNSA. The CDR3 is 16 residues long. CDR3 nucleotide sequence: TGTGCCAGCAGCTTCATTAGCGGGAAGCCGGGCAATGAGCAGTTCTTC. This encodes CASSFISGKPGNEQFF. Full variable domain (rest looked up from reference TRBV7-2 and TRBJ2-1): GAGVSQSPSNKVTEKGKDVELRCDPISGHTALYWYRQSLGQGLEFLIYFQGNSAPDKSGLPSDRFSAERTGGSVSTLTIQRTQQEDSAVYLCASSFISGKPGNEQFFGPGTRLTVL.

This clonotype has only one observation. The chain employs TRBV20-1 and TRBJ2-5; 7 positions agree with TRBD2. The assigned J gene may be wrong: the sequence end matches TRBJ2-7 better. The CDR3 is 13 residues long. Germline CDR1 DFQATT, CDR2 SNEGSKA (reference sequence). The CDR3 region has the DNA TGCAGTGCTAGAGTCGGGGGGTCCTACGAGCAGTACTTC. It is translated as CSARVGGSYEQYF.

The chain carries TRBV5-5 and TRBJ2-5; D ambiguous. This CDR3 is 16 amino acids long. CDR1 and CDR2 (germline): SGHKS, YYEKEE (reference sequence). Trimming removed 0 bases from V and 3 bases from J, with 15 bases in between. The CDR3: CASSLVVPSAKETQYF. The CDR3, as DNA: TGTGCCAGCAGCTTGGTGGTCCCCTCGGCCAAAGAGACCCAGTACTTC. Drawing the rest from reference TRBV5-5 and TRBJ2-5, the complete variable domain is DAGVTQSPTHLIKTRGQQVTLRCSPISGHKSVSWYQQVLGQGPQFIFQYYEKEERGRGNFPDRFSARQFPNYSSELNVNALLLGDSALYLCASSLVVPSAKETQYFGPGTRLLVL.

This clonotype was seen just once. CDR3 coding DNA: TGTGCCAGCAGGGGACCGGCGGGACCGAACACCGGGGAGCTGTTTTTT. This translates into CASRGPAGPNTGELFF. The chain has TRBV6-6 and TRBJ2-2, with a tentative D call TRBD2 (6 bases). Per the germline V gene, CDR1 is MNHNY and CDR2 is SVGAGI (reference sequence). The CDR3 is made up of 16 amino acids. Deletions cut 6 bases from V and 0 bases from J, with 14 bases between.

With regard to this clonotype: A much larger clone lies one base from this, so it may be a read error. The V and J genes are TRBV7-2 and TRBJ2-5, with D unclear. Trimming removed 0 bases from V and 11 bases from J, with 19 bases in between. In germline, CDR1 is SGHTA, CDR2 FQGNSA. The length of the CDR3 is 15 residues. CDR3 coding DNA: TGTGCCAGCAGCTTAGCGGGCGGCCGGGTTAGTGAGCAGTACTTC. Its protein product is CASSLAGGRVSEQYF.

In regard to this clonotype: Possible read error: a much larger clone is one base away. This sequence joins TRBV20-1 and TRBJ2-7; no firm D call. Deletions cut 6 bases from V and 0 bases from J, with 12 bases between. Germline-derived CDR1 and CDR2 are DFQATT and SNEGSKA (reference sequence). This CDR3 has 13 residues. CDR3 loop: CSAGPLSSYEQYF. CDR3 coding DNA: TGCAGTGCCGGGCCCCTAAGCTCCTACGAGCAGTACTTC.

The rearrangement links TRBV27 to TRBJ2-2; D possibly corresponds to TRBD2 (6 bases). The V gene lost 1 base and the J gene lost 7 bases, with 16 bases spanning the gap. The CDR3 spans 16 residues. Germline CDR1 reads MNHEY; CDR2 reads SMNVEV (reference sequence). CDR3 in DNA: TGTGCCAGCAGTTTATTAGCGACAGTGCGGGGCGGGGAGCTGTTTTTT. The encoded protein is CASSLLATVRGGELFF.

A note on this clonotype: This may come from a read error, since a much larger clone is one base off. V is TRBV5-1 and J is TRBJ2-7, with 9 positions matching TRBD1. The J call could be wrong; TRBJ2-5 is a better fit for the DNA end. The CDR3 spans 13 residues. In germline, CDR1 is SGHRS, CDR2 YFSETQ. CDR3 DNA sequence: TGCGCCAGCAGCTGGGACAGGGCAGAGACCCAGTACTTC. Translation: CASSWDRAETQYF.

The rearrangement uses TRBV2 and TRBJ2-1, with D possibly TRBD1 on 6 matching bases. Germline CDR1 is SNHLY and CDR2 is FYNNEI. V was clipped by 4 bases and J by 6 bases, with 13 bases between them. The CDR3 loop spans 14 amino acids. Here the CDR3 DNA reads TGTGCCAGCAGTGCAGCCCGGGACACCAATGAGCAGTTCTTC. The encoded protein is CASSAARDTNEQFF.

This clonotype was picked up a small number of times. The chain couples TRBV24-1 to TRBJ2-1; TRBD1 agrees at 9 bases. Germline CDR1 is KGHDR and CDR2 is SFDVKD. This CDR3 spans 15 amino acids. V was clipped by 3 bases and J by 3 bases; unmatched bases: 2. CDR3 DNA: TGTGCCACCAGTGATGCGGACAGGGGCTACAATGAGCAGTTCTTC. This sequence encodes CATSDADRGYNEQFF.

J is TRBJ2-1 and V is TRBV6-4; no firm D call. The germline V gene encodes CDR1 MRHNA and CDR2 SNTAGT. V shed 2 bases and J shed 3 bases, with 5 bases lying between them. CDR3 length equals 13 residues. CDR3 sequence reads: CASSDDNYNEQFF. The CDR3 DNA reads as TGTGCCAGCAGTGACGACAACTACAATGAGCAGTTCTTC.

This chain connects TRBV18 to TRBJ1-4, with a weak D call TRBD1 (5 bases). V lost 0 bases to trimming and J lost 4 bases, with 6 bases between them. The germline V gene has CDR1 KGHSH and CDR2 LQKENI. CDR3 length: 14 amino acids. The CDR3 loop is CASSPPTDNEKLFF. The CDR3 DNA is TGTGCCAGCTCACCACCGACAGATAATGAAAAACTGTTTTTT.

Details on this clonotype: The junction and the germline gene differ at one end; a read error may be behind it. V gene TRBV28 combines with J gene TRBJ1-2; D remains unclear. Germline CDR1 is MDHEN and CDR2 is SYDVKM. There are 13 residues in the CDR3. Here the CDR3 reads CASSLRVDYGCTF. DNA for the CDR3: TGTGCCAGCAGTTTAAGGGTGGACTATGGCTGCACCTTC.

This clonotype came up a few times. DNA of the CDR3: TGTGCCAGCAGCCCCGCCCGGACAGGACAAGAGACCCAGTACTTC. Translation: CASSPARTGQETQYF. V and J are TRBV7-2 and TRBJ2-5, with 7 positions matching TRBD1. V was clipped by 5 bases and J by 2 bases; unmatched bases: 8. The CDR3 extends over 15 amino acids. Per the germline V gene, CDR1 is SGHTA and CDR2 is FQGNSA.